A few counts support the clone carrying this T cell receptor (beta chain). RNA extraction was followed by reverse transcription into cDNA, which acted as the sequencing template. Profiled with immunoSEQ multiplex PCR; TCRdb holds only in-frame clones, not every one. The table lists some 200,000 clones, around 60% of them singletons. The entry originates in a study of CD8+ T cells in alopecia areata. The treatment denotes: oral pan-JAK inhibitor, 5-10 mg twice daily. The ends lost 8 bases at V and 5 bases at J; junction bases unmatched: 4. Germline V gives CDR1 WSHSY, CDR2 SAAADI. This CDR3 is built from 14 residues.

The chain recombines TRBV10-2 with TRBJ2-1, with 12 bases lining up with TRBD2. The receptor comes from a human donor with alopecia areata. The material sequenced was CD4+ T cells sorted from blood, taken at week 4, from a patient treated with tofacitinib. The CDR3: CASGGLAGNNEQFF. The DNA of the CDR3 is TGCGCCAGCGGGGGACTAGCGGGTAACAATGAGCAGTTCTTC.